Below are 20 T cell receptor beta chains sequenced from a single sample in a study of T cell changes during pregnancy in multiple sclerosis. Method: immunoSEQ multiplex PCR; TCRdb's copy keeps in-frame clones and lacks some. The sample has around 100,000 clones, about 90% seen once. Sequenced material: peripheral blood, taken after pregnancy. All receptors come from a female donor with multiple sclerosis, enrolled in a pregnancy study.

This rearrangement joins TRBV4-3 to TRBJ2-7; a possible D gene is TRBD2 (6 bases). This CDR3 has 18 amino acids. Per germline, CDR1 LGHNA and CDR2 YSLEER. The germline V and J ends were trimmed by 0 bases and 9 bases, with 27 bases remaining between them. The CDR3 region is CASSQDRTGLSPTNWQYF. In nucleotides, the CDR3 is TGCGCCAGCAGCCAAGATAGAACAGGACTAAGTCCTACGAATTGGCAGTACTTC.

CDR3 sequence (DNA): TGTGCCAGCAGTTCATTAGGACAGGGGGCAGATACGCAGTATTTT. Translating it yields CASSSLGQGADTQYF. The J gene is TRBJ2-3, the V gene TRBV28, with 10 bases that match TRBD1. Looked up from germline, CDR1 is MDHEN and CDR2 is SYDVKM. The V gene end was trimmed by 4 bases and the J gene end by 4 bases; junction bases not matched to a gene: 5. The length of the CDR3 is 15 residues.

This sequence joins TRBV9 and TRBJ2-3; D remains ambiguous. V was shortened by 0 bases and J by 2 bases, with 7 bases between the two germline ends. Germline V gene data show CDR1 as SGDLS and CDR2 as YYNGEE. The CDR3 is 14 amino acids. The CDR3 here is CASSVGSHTDTQYF. DNA of the CDR3: TGTGCCAGCAGCGTAGGCAGTCACACAGATACGCAGTATTTT.

This rearrangement joins TRBV28 to TRBJ2-7, with D possibly matching TRBD2 (6 bases). Germline V lookup: CDR1 MDHEN, CDR2 SYDVKM. This CDR3 has 14 amino acids. The V end was cut by 4 bases, the J end by 6 bases, with 16 bases between. The CDR3 DNA is TGTGCCAGCAGTTCGGGACTCCCAGGCCCCGAGCAGTACTTC. This sequence encodes CASSSGLPGPEQYF.

V and J are TRBV6-1 and TRBJ2-1; 7 bases line up with TRBD2. The CDR3 runs to 16 residues. Germline assignment: CDR1 MNHNS and CDR2 SASEGT. Losses at the gene ends were 1 base for V and 3 bases for J; bases not matched to a gene: 6. This CDR3 reads CASSEVGAGLYNEQFF. CDR3 DNA: TGTGCCAGCAGTGAAGTAGGAGCGGGACTCTACAATGAGCAGTTCTTC.

The chain carries TRBV7-3 and TRBJ2-3, with D possibly TRBD2 on 7 matching bases. This CDR3 is built from 18 residues. Trimming removed 2 bases from V and 1 base from J, with 19 bases in between. Per germline, CDR1 SGHTA and CDR2 FQGTGA. CDR3 residues: CASSLQGPGRGRTDTQYF. Written as DNA, the CDR3 is TGTGCCAGCAGCTTACAAGGGCCGGGGCGGGGGCGCACAGATACGCAGTATTTT.

V gene TRBV28 combines with J gene TRBJ2-1, with 9 bases aligning to TRBD2. Per the germline V gene, CDR1 is MDHEN and CDR2 is SYDVKM. V was pared by 5 bases and J by 2 bases, with 1 base of the junction left unmatched. The CDR3 spans 14 residues. This CDR3 reads CASSGLATYNEQFF. The CDR3 DNA is TGTGCCAGCAGTGGACTAGCGACCTACAATGAGCAGTTCTTC.

A single count supports this clone. The V call is TRBV2, the J call TRBJ1-4, with D unclear. This CDR3 region has 11 residues. The germline gives CDR1 SNHLY, CDR2 FYNNEI. Trimming removed 6 bases at V and 6 bases at J, with 5 bases between. This chain's CDR3 is CASRRYEKLFF. The CDR3 bases are TGTGCCAGCAGGCGATATGAAAAACTGTTTTTT.

The rearrangement links TRBV11-2 to TRBJ2-2, with TRBD1 matching over 8 bases. The CDR3 spans 15 residues. V shed 5 bases, J shed 5 bases, and the junction held 7 bases outside the gene matches. Germline CDR1 and CDR2: SGHAT and FQNNGV. For the CDR3, the DNA is TGTGCCAGCAGCCGAGGGACAGGATGGACCGGGGAGCTGTTTTTT. Amino acids: CASSRGTGWTGELFF.

The chain couples TRBV7-2 to TRBJ1-1; TRBD1 aligns across 12 bases. This CDR3 has 16 residues. In germline, CDR1 is SGHTA, CDR2 FQGNSA. Unmatched junction bases numbered 5, after V lost 5 bases and J lost 1 base. CDR3 bases: TGTGCCAGCAGCCCGGGACAGGGGGCGACGAACACTGAAGCTTTCTTT. Residues: CASSPGQGATNTEAFF.

V is TRBV11-3 and J is TRBJ2-1; possible D gene TRBD2, 5 bases. The V end was cut by 3 bases, the J end by 10 bases, with 10 bases between. The CDR3 contains 12 residues. Looked up from germline, CDR1 is SGHNT and CDR2 is YENEEA. In DNA, the CDR3 is TGTGCCAGCAGCTTGGACTTGATGGAGCAGTTCTTC. Amino acid sequence: CASSLDLMEQFF.

This clone has more than one count but fewer than ten. The rearrangement links TRBV7-9 to TRBJ1-3; D is uncertain. The V end was cut by 1 base, the J end by 0 bases, with 4 bases between. The CDR3 spans 14 residues. Per the germline V gene, CDR1 is SEHNR and CDR2 is FQNEAQ (reference sequence). Written as DNA, the CDR3 is TGTGCCAGCAGCTTAGGCAGCTCTGGAAACACCATATATTTT. Its protein is CASSLGSSGNTIYF.

The chain carries TRBV28 and TRBJ2-7; TRBD1 is a possible D gene (5 bases). Trimming took off 7 bases at V and 7 bases at J, with 20 bases between the two ends. This CDR3 has 14 amino acids. Germline-derived CDR1 and CDR2 are MDHEN and SYDVKM. This CDR3 reads CASTGMGPLGEQYF. In DNA, the CDR3 is TGTGCCAGCACCGGAATGGGGCCATTGGGAGAGCAGTACTTC.

The rearrangement uses TRBV19 and TRBJ1-5; TRBD1 matches at 7 bases. V gave up 9 bases and J gave up 5 bases; unmatched junction bases: 13. CDR3 size: 15 residues. Germline loops: CDR1 LNHDA, CDR2 SQIVND (reference sequence). The CDR3 region is CASSSGGDRDQPQHF. The CDR3, as DNA: TGTGCCAGCTCTTCGGGAGGGGACAGAGATCAGCCCCAGCATTTT.

This clone appeared once. The chain is built from TRBV4-3 and TRBJ2-7, with D perhaps matching TRBD1 (6 bases). Germline CDR1 and CDR2: LGHNA and YSLEER. The CDR3 is 14 residues long. V was cut by 2 bases and J by 2 bases, with 10 bases left in between. CDR3 in amino acids: CASSQNRAAYEQYF. CDR3 nucleotide sequence: TGCGCCAGCAGCCAAAACAGGGCCGCCTACGAGCAGTACTTC.

The chain couples TRBV7-2 to TRBJ2-3, with D hard to call. Trimming removed 5 bases at V and 6 bases at J, with 9 bases between. In germline, CDR1 is SGHTA, CDR2 FQGNSA. CDR3 size: 12 residues. CDR3 bases: TGTGCCAGCAGCCCTAACGTTGATACGCAGTATTTT. It yields the protein CASSPNVDTQYF.

The chain is built from TRBV29-1 and TRBJ2-7; 7 bases map to TRBD1. This CDR3 is built from 13 residues. Germline values: CDR1 SQVTM, CDR2 ANQGSEA. V shed 0 bases and J 8 bases; nucleotides not matched to a gene: 7. This chain's CDR3 is CSVEDRTGSKQYF. The CDR3 coding sequence is TGCAGCGTTGAAGATAGGACAGGCTCTAAGCAGTACTTC.

The genes are TRBV7-9 and TRBJ1-3, with D possibly TRBD1 on 6 matching bases. The ends were cut back, 5 bases at V and 4 bases at J, with 9 bases in the middle. The CDR3 loop spans 13 amino acids. Germline V gene data show CDR1 as SEHNR and CDR2 as FQNEAQ (reference sequence). The CDR3 coding sequence is TGTGCCAGCAGCGAGACAGGCGGAAACACCATATATTTT. This sequence encodes CASSETGGNTIYF.

This clone appeared once. The chain is built from TRBV5-8 and TRBJ1-5, with 7 nucleotides matching TRBD1. This CDR3 contains 15 residues. J gave up 4 bases and V 0 bases, and 4 bases lay outside the gene matches. In germline, CDR1 is SGHTS, CDR2 YDEGEE. CDR3 sequence: CASSLVRGRNQPQHF. The CDR3, as DNA: TGTGCCAGCAGCTTGGTGAGGGGGCGAAATCAGCCCCAGCATTTT.

The V and J genes are TRBV7-3 and TRBJ2-1; the D gene is possibly TRBD2 (6 bases). The CDR3 length is 13 residues. V lost 1 base to trimming and J lost 5 bases, with 6 bases between them. From germline, CDR1 is SGHTA and CDR2 FQGTGA. The CDR3: CASSLSGDNEQFF. Here the CDR3 DNA reads TGTGCCAGCAGCTTAAGCGGGGACAATGAGCAGTTCTTC.